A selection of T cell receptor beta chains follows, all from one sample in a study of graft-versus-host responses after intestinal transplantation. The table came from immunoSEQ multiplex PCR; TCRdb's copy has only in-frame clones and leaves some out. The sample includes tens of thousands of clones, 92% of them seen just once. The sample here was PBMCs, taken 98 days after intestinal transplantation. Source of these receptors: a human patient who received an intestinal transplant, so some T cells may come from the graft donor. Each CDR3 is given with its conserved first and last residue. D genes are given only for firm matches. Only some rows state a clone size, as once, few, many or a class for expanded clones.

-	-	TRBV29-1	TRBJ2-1	TGCAGCGTTGAGACAAGAGACGGAGGCTACAATGAGCAGTTCTTC	CSVETRDGGYNEQFF
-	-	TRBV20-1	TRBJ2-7	TGCAGTGCTAGGCTGATCTACGAGCAGTACTTC	CSARLIYEQYF
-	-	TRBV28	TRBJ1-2	TGTGCCAGCAGTTTAAGACAGTTTGATGGCTACACCTTC	CASSLRQFDGYTF
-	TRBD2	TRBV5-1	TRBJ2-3	TGCGCCAGCAGCTTAGAGCGGGGGAGCACAGATACGCAGTATTTT	CASSLERGSTDTQYF
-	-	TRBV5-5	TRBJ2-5	TGTGCCAGCAGCTTCGAAAGGGGGAGGCAAGAGACCCAGTACTTC	CASSFERGRQETQYF
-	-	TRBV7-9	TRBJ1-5	TGTGCCAGCAGCTTAGGAATACGCGGGGGTCAGCCCCAGCATTTT	CASSLGIRGGQPQHF
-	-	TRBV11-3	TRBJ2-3	TGTGCCAGCAGCTCCCGGGGAGGCACAGATACGCAGTATTTT	CASSSRGGTDTQYF
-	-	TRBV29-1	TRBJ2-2	TGCAGCGTTGCAGTGACAACGAACGGGGAGCTGTTTTTT	CSVAVTTNGELFF
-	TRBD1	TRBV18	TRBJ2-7	TGTGCCAGCTCACCGGCAGGGGGCGACGAGCAGTACTTC	CASSPAGGDEQYF
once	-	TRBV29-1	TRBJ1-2	TGCAGCGTTACAGGGACCAACTATGGCTACACCTTC	CSVTGTNYGYTF
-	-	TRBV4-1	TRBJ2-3	TGCGCCAGCAGCCGAGTGGTAGGTCAGCTGTCATTGGGCACAGATACGCAGTATTTT	CASSRVVGQLSLGTDTQYF
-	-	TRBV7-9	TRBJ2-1	TGTGCCAGCAGCTCCCGCGGGATACGACATACAAATGAGCAGTTCTTC	CASSSRGIRHTNEQFF
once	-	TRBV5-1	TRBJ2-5	TGCGCCAGCAGCCTAAACCAGGGCCCCTTGGCTCAAGAGACCCAGTACTTC	CASSLNQGPLAQETQYF
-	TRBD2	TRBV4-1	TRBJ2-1	TGCGCCAGCAGCCAAGGAACTAGCGGGAGCAATGAGCAGTTCTTC	CASSQGTSGSNEQFF
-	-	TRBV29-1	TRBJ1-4	TGCAGCGTTGAGCTTTCGGGTGAAAAACTGTTTTTT	CSVELSGEKLFF
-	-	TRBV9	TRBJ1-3	TGTGCCAGCAGCGGAGGGGTTATCGGGGCTGGAAACACCATATATTTT	CASSGGVIGAGNTIYF
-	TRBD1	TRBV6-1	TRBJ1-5	TGTGCCAGCAGTGAAGCACAGGGGTATAGCAATCAGCCCCAGCATTTT	CASSEAQGYSNQPQHF
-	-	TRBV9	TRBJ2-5	TGTGCCAGCAGCGCCCGAGGAGGCACAGAGACCCAGTACTTC	CASSARGGTETQYF
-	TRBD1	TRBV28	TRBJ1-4	TGTGCCAGCAGTTTAAGGACAGGGAGGTATACTAATGAAAAACTGTTTTTT	CASSLRTGRYTNEKLFF
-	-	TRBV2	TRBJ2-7	TGTGCCAGCAGTTGGGGGGAAGACTACGAGCAGTACTTC	CASSWGEDYEQYF